This T cell receptor beta chain was obtained from a study of T cells in Graves' hyperthyroidism and ophthalmopathy. The study's findings and limits: Stable hyperthyroidism was separated from ophthalmopathy by a model based on 13 V-J features.

Regarding this clonotype: As yet, its antigen is unknown.

From RNA transcripts, TCR beta CDR3 regions were amplified. In the first-round RT-PCR of the TCR CDR3, the HTBI primer set was used. TCRdb re-called the multiplex PCR reads through MiXCR, storing one row per CDR3 protein. Of 250,000 to 350,000 distinct CDR3 sequences listed, roughly 20% are singletons. Trimming shortened V by 1 base and J by 5 bases, and 13 bases separated the two germline ends. The CDR3 consists of 15 residues. Germline lookup yields CDR1 MNHNS and CDR2 SASEGT. Specimen: blood. This clonotype originated in a man younger than 40 with Graves' ophthalmopathy. The genes are TRBV6-1 and TRBJ2-3; the D is unclear. CDR3 protein: CASSEERSIKDTQYF. CDR3 nucleotide sequence: TGTGCCAGCAGTGAAGAACGGTCAATTAAAGATACGCAGTATTTT.